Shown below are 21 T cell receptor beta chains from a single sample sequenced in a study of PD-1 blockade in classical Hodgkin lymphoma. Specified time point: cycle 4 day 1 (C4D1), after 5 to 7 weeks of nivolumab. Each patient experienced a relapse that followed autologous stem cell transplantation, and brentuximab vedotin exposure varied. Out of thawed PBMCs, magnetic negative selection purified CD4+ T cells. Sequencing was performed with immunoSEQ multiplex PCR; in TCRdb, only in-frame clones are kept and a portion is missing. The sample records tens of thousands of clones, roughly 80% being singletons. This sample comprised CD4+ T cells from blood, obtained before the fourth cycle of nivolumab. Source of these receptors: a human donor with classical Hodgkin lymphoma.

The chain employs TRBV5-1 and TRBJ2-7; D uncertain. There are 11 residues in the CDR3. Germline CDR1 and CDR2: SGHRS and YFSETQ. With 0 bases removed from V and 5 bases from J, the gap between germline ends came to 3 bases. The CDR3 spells CASSLENEQYF. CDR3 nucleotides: TGCGCCAGCAGCTTGGAGAACGAGCAGTACTTC.

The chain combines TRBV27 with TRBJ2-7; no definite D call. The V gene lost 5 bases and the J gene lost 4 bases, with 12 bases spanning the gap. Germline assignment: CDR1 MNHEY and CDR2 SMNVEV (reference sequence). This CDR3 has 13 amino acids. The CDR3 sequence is CASSPATLYEQYF. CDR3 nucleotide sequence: TGTGCCAGCAGTCCCGCGACTTTATACGAGCAGTACTTC.

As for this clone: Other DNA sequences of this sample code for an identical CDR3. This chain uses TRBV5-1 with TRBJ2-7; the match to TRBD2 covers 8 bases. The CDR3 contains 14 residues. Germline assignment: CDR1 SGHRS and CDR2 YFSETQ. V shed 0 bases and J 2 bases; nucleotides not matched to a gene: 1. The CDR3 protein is CASSLVSGAYEQYF. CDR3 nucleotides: TGCGCCAGCAGCTTGGTTAGCGGGGCCTACGAGCAGTACTTC.

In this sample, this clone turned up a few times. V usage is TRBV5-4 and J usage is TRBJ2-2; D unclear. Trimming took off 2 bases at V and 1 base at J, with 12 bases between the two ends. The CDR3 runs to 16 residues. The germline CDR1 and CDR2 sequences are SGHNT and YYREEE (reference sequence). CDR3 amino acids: CASSFTPRKNTGELFF. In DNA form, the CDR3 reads TGTGCCAGCAGCTTTACCCCAAGAAAGAACACCGGGGAGCTGTTTTTT. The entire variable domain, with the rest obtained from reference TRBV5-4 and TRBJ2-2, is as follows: ETGVTQSPTHLIKTRGQQVTLRCSSQSGHNTVSWYQQALGQGPQFIFQYYREEENGRGNFPPRFSGLQFPNYSSELNVNALELDDSALYLCASSFTPRKNTGELFFGEGSRLTVL.

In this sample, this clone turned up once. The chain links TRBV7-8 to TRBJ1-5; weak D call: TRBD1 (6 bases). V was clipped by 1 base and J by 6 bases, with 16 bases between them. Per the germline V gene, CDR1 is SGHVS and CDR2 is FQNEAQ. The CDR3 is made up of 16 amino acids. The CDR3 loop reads CASSLGRGLPGQPQHF. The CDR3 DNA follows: TGTGCCAGCAGCTTAGGACGGGGGCTACCCGGTCAGCCCCAGCATTTT.

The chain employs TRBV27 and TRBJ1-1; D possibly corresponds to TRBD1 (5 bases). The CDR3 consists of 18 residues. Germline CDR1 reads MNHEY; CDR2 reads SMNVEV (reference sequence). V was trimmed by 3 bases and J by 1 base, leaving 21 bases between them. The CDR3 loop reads CASSFVDPYGTENTEAFF. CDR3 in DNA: TGTGCCAGCAGTTTCGTGGACCCCTATGGGACCGAGAACACTGAAGCTTTCTTT.

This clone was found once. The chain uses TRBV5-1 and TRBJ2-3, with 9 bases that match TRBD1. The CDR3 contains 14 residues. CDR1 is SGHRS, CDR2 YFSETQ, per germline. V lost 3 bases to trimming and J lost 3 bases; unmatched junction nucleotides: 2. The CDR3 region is CASSYGTGTDTQYF. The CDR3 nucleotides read TGCGCCAGCAGCTACGGGACAGGGACAGATACGCAGTATTTT.

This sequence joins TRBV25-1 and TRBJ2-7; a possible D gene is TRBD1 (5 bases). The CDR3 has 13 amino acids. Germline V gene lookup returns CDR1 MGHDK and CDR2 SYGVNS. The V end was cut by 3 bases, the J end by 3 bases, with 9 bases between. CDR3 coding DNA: TGTGCCAGCAGTGACTGGCAGGGCTACGAGCAGTACTTC. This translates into CASSDWQGYEQYF.

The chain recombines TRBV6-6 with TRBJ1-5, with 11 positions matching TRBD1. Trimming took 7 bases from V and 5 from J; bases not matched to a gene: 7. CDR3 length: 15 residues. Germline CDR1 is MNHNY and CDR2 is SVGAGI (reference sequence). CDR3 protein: CASNRGQGGDQPQHF. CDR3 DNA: TGTGCCAGCAATCGGGGACAGGGGGGGGATCAGCCCCAGCATTTT.

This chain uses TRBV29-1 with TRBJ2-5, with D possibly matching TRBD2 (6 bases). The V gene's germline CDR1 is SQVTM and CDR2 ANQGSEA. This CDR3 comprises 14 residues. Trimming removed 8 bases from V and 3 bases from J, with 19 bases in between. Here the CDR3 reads CSLLGFGGKETQYF. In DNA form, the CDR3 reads TGCAGCTTATTGGGATTCGGCGGGAAAGAGACCCAGTACTTC. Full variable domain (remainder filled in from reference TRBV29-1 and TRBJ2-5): SAVISQKPSRDICQRGTSLTIQCQVDSQVTMMFWYRQQPGQSLTLIATANQGSEATYESGFVIDKFPISRPNLTFSTLTVSNMSPEDSSIYLCSLLGFGGKETQYFGPGTRLLVL.

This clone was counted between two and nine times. The CDR3 here is CASGLVPGTYGYTF. Here the CDR3 DNA reads TGTGCTAGTGGTTTGGTACCCGGCACCTATGGCTACACCTTC. The V call is TRBV12-5, the J call TRBJ1-2; D is unclear. Germline-derived CDR1 and CDR2 are LGHNT and FRNRAP. The CDR3 extends over 14 amino acids. The V end was cut by 0 bases, the J end by 4 bases, with 9 bases between.

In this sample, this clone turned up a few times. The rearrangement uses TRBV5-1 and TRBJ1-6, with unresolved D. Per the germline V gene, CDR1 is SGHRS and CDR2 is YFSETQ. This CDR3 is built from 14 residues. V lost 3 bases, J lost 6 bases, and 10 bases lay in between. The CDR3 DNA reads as TGCGCCAGCAGCTCAGTCACCGGTAATTCACCCCTCCACTTT. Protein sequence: CASSSVTGNSPLHF.

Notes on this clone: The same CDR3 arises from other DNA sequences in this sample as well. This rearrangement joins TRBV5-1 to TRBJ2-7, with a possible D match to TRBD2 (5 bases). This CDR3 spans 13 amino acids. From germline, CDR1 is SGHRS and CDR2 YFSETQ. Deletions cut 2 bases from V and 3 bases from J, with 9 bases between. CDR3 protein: CASSLEGYYEQYF. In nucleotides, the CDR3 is TGCGCCAGCAGCTTAGAGGGTTACTACGAGCAGTACTTC.

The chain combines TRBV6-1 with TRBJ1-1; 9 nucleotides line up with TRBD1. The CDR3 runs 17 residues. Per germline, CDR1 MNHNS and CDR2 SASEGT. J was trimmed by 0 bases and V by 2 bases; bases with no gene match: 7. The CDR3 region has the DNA TGTGCCAGCAGTGAAAGAGGACAGGGGTTCTTGAACACTGAAGCTTTCTTT. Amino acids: CASSERGQGFLNTEAFF.

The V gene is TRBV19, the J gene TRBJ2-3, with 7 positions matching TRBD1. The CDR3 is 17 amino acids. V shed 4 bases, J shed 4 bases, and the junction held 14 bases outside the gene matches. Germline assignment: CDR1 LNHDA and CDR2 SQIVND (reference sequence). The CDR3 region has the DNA TGTGCCAGTAGTAGGCAGGACAGACCCCAGGGGGCAGATACGCAGTATTTT. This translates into CASSRQDRPQGADTQYF.

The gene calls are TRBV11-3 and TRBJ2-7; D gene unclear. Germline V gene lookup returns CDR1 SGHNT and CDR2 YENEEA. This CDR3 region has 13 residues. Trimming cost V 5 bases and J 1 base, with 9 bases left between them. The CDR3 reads CASSVGKSYEQYF. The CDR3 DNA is TGTGCCAGCAGCGTAGGAAAATCCTACGAGCAGTACTTC.

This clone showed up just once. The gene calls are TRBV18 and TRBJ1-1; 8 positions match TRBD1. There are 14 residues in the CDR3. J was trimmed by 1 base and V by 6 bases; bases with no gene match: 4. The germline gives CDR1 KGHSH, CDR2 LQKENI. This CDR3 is CASSAGQGNTEAFF. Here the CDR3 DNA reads TGTGCCAGCTCCGCAGGACAGGGGAACACTGAAGCTTTCTTT.

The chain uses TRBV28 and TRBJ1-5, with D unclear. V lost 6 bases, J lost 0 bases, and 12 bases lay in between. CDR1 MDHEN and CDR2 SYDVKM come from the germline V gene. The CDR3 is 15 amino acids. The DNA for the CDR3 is TGTGCCAGCAGGAATTGGGCCTTTAGCAATCAGCCCCAGCATTTT. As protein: CASRNWAFSNQPQHF.

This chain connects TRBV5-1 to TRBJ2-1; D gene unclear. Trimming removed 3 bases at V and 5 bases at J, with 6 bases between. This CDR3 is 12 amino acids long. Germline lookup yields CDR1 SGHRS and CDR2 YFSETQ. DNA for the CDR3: TGCGCCAGCAGCTACCAAAACAATGAGCAGTTCTTC. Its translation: CASSYQNNEQFF.

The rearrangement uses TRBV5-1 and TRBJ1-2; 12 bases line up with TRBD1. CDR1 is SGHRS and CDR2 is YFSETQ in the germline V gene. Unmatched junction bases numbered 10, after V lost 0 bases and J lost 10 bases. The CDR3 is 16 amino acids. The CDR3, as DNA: TGCGCCAGCAGCTTGGATACCGGGACAGGGGGCGCACCCTACACCTTC. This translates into CASSLDTGTGGAPYTF. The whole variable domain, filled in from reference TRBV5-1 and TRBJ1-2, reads KAGVTQTPRYLIKTRGQQVTLSCSPISGHRSVSWYQQTPGQGLQFLFEYFSETQRNKGNFPGRFSGRQFSNSRSEMNVSTLELGDSALYLCASSLDTGTGGAPYTFGSGTRLTVV.

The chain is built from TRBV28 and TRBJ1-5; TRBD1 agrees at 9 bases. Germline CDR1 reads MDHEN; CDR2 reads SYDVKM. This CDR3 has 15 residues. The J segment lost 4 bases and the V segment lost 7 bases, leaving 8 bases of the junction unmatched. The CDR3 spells CASKIDRGINQPQHF. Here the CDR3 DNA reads TGTGCCAGCAAGATCGACAGGGGGATAAATCAGCCCCAGCATTTT.